This T cell receptor delta chain was recorded in a study of γδ T cells in repeated Plasmodium falciparum infection. Study background: Malian repertoires were sampled cross-sectionally without transmission and longitudinally through febrile malaria.

The sample holds a few counts of this clone. Antigen specificity is unknown. A read error is the likely source, as a far larger clone sits one nucleotide away. The sample has other DNA sequences that encode this CDR3 too. TCRdb re-called clones from the multiplex PCR reads using CATT. The repertoire includes 70,000 to 95,000 delta-chain clones, 1.4% of them detected once, and approximately 10% sits in the top ten. General study results and limits: Donors in Mali lived in a small rural village, largely one ethnic group.

The sample taken for sequencing was gamma-delta T cells from blood. The sequence was collected from a pool of human donors (malaria-infected and uninfected, not separated).

CDR3 nucleotides: TGTGCTCTTGGGGACCCTCCTAGAGGGCTGGGGGATACGATGCGCACCGATAAACTCATCTTT. Translating it yields CALGDPPRGLGDTMRTDKLIF. The chain employs TRDV1 and TRDJ1; 12 positions agree with TRDD3. There are 21 residues in the CDR3. Germline assignment: CDR1 TSWWSYY and CDR2 QGS. Germline trimming cut 3 bases from V and 1 base from J; bases unmatched to any gene: 18.